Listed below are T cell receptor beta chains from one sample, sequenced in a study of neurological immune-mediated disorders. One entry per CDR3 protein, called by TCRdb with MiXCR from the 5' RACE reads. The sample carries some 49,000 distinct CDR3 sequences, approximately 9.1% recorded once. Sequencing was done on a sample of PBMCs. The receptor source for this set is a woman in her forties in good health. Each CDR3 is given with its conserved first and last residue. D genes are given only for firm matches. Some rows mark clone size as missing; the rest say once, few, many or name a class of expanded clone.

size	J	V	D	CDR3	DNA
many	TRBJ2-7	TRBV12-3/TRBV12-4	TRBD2	CASSFIWESSGTYEQYF	TGTGCCAGCAGTTTTATCTGGGAGTCTAGCGGGACCTACGAGCAGTACTTC
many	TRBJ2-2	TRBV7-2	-	CASSLMSRENTGELFF	TGTGCCAGCAGCTTAATGTCCCGGGAGAACACCGGGGAGCTGTTTTTT
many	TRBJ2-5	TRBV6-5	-	CASSYSGREETQYF	TGTGCCAGCAGTTACTCCGGCAGGGAAGAGACCCAGTACTTC
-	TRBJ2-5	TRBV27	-	CASSRWTGGLQETQYF	TGTGCCAGCAGTCGTTGGACTGGGGGACTTCAAGAGACCCAGTACTTC
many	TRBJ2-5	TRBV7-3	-	CASSPGVSREETQYF	TGTGCCAGCAGCCCGGGGGTGTCTAGAGAAGAGACCCAGTACTTC
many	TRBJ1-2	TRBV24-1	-	CATSDRTGYGYGYTF	TGTGCCACCAGTGATCGAACAGGGTACGGGTATGGCTACACCTTC
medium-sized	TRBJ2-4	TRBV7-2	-	CASSRLGGASKNIQYF	TGTGCCAGCAGCCGACTAGGGGGCGCCTCCAAAAACATTCAGTACTTC
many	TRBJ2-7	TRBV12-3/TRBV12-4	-	CASSLRGILYEQYF	TGTGCCAGCAGTTTAAGAGGAATCCTCTACGAGCAGTACTTC
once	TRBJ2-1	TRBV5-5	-	CASSSQGTENPLEQFF	TGTGCCAGCAGCAGCCAGGGTACGGAAAACCCCCTTGAGCAGTTCTTC
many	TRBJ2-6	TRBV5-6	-	CASSLIRPSGANVLTF	TGTGCCAGCAGCTTGATTCGGCCGAGCGGGGCCAACGTCCTGACTTTC
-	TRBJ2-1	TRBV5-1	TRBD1	CASSMDRYNEQFF	TGCGCCAGCTCGATGGACAGGTACAATGAGCAGTTCTTC
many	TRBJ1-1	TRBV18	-	CASSPTRGNTEAFF	TGTGCCAGCTCACCAACCAGGGGGAACACTGAAGCTTTCTTT
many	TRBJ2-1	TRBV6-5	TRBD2	CASSYSLAAYNEQFF	TGTGCCAGCAGTTACTCCCTAGCGGCCTACAATGAGCAGTTCTTC
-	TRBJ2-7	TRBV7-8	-	CASSLEMGYEQYF	TGTGCCAGCAGCTTAGAAATGGGATACGAGCAGTACTTC
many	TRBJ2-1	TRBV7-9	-	CASSLAAISYEQFF	TGTGCCAGCAGCTTAGCGGCGATCAGTTATGAGCAGTTCTTC